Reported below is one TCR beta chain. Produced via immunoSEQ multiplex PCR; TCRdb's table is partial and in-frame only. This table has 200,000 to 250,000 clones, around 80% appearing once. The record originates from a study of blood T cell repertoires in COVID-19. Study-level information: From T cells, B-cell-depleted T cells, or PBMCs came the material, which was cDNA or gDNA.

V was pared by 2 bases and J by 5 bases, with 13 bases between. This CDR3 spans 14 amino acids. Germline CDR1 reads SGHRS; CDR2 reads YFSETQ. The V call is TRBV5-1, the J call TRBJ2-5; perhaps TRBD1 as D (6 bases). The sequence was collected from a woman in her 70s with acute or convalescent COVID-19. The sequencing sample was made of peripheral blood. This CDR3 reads CASSLAGQSETQYF. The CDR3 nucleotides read TGCGCCAGCAGCTTAGCAGGACAGTCGGAGACCCAGTACTTC.